Below, 18 T cell receptor beta chains from the same sample are listed, as sequenced in a study of blood T cell repertoires in COVID-19. Some clones are missing from TCRdb's copy, which holds only in-frame ones; the method was immunoSEQ multiplex PCR. The data contain approximately 90,000 clones, 88% of them seen just once; the ten biggest clones take up approximately 0.45%. Material: peripheral blood. Receptors were obtained from a man aged 60 to 75 with acute or convalescent COVID-19.

This rearrangement joins TRBV5-1 to TRBJ2-7; 8 bases are a match to TRBD2. Unmatched junction bases numbered 14, after V lost 3 bases and J lost 6 bases. The CDR3 is made up of 16 amino acids. From germline, CDR1 is SGHRS and CDR2 YFSETQ. CDR3 sequence (DNA): TGCGCCAGCAGCTCGTCCCTCGCGGGAGGCTTTGGCGAGCAGTACTTC. This encodes CASSSSLAGGFGEQYF.

The V call is TRBV5-1, the J call TRBJ2-7; TRBD2 is a possible D gene (5 bases). Trimming stripped 1 base from V and 4 bases from J, with 15 bases between. CDR1 and CDR2 (germline): SGHRS, YFSETQ. The CDR3 length is 15 residues. CDR3 bases: TGCGCCAGCAGCTTGTATCCCGGGAACACATACGAGCAGTACTTC. Its translation: CASSLYPGNTYEQYF.

This rearrangement joins TRBV6-5 to TRBJ2-7; 10 bases map to TRBD2. In germline, CDR1 is MNHEY, CDR2 SVGAGI. V was pared by 2 bases and J by 5 bases, with 9 bases of the junction left unmatched. The CDR3 spans 16 residues. The CDR3 nucleotides are TGTGCCAGCAGTTACGGGTTAGCGGGAGGATCTCACGAGCAGTACTTC. Translation gives CASSYGLAGGSHEQYF.

The chain links TRBV5-1 to TRBJ1-1, with D possibly TRBD1 on 5 matching bases. CDR1 and CDR2 from the germline V gene are SGHRS and YFSETQ. This CDR3 is 13 amino acids long. The V end was cut by 3 bases, the J end by 3 bases, with 9 bases between. The CDR3 sequence: CASSSRGDTEAFF. CDR3 nucleotides: TGCGCCAGCAGCTCCCGGGGGGACACTGAAGCTTTCTTT.

The chain recombines TRBV7-9 with TRBJ1-3, with no clear D. CDR3 length: 14 residues. The ends were cut back, 6 bases at V and 4 bases at J, with 13 bases in the middle. CDR1 and CDR2 (germline): SEHNR, FQNEAQ (reference sequence). The DNA of the CDR3 is TGTGCCAGCAGTGACCTCGGCGGAGGAAACACCATATATTTT. It translates to CASSDLGGGNTIYF.

The chain joins TRBV9 to TRBJ2-7; 8 bases fit TRBD2. V lost 4 bases to trimming and J lost 7 bases; unmatched junction nucleotides: 13. The CDR3 sequence is 15 residues long. The germline gives CDR1 SGDLS, CDR2 YYNGEE. The CDR3 protein is CASSPEGLGFAEQYF. CDR3 nucleotides: TGTGCCAGCAGCCCTGAGGGACTAGGATTCGCTGAGCAGTACTTC.

The chain employs TRBV6-5 and TRBJ2-7; 7 bases align to TRBD1. The CDR3 totals 14 residues. CDR1 and CDR2 (germline): MNHEY, SVGAGI. Trimming took 6 bases from V and 4 from J; bases not matched to a gene: 9. The CDR3 here is CASSADRFPYEQYF. Here the CDR3 DNA reads TGTGCCAGCAGCGCGGACAGGTTCCCTTACGAGCAGTACTTC.

This sequence joins TRBV5-4 and TRBJ2-2; a possible D gene is TRBD2 (7 bases). In germline, CDR1 is SGHNT, CDR2 YYREEE (reference sequence). This CDR3 is built from 16 residues. Trimming took off 4 bases at V and 5 bases at J, with 18 bases between the two ends. CDR3 sequence: CASSPLRGRGTGELFF. Written as DNA, the CDR3 is TGTGCCAGCAGCCCTTTGCGGGGGCGCGGTACCGGGGAGCTGTTTTTT.

The rearrangement joins TRBV11-2 to TRBJ1-6; 8 nucleotides line up with TRBD1. Per the germline V gene, CDR1 is SGHAT and CDR2 is FQNNGV. This CDR3 region has 15 residues. With 1 base clipped from V and 5 bases from J, the junction kept 1 base outside the gene matches. The CDR3 nucleotides read TGTGCCAGCAGCTTAGGGACAGGGAATAATTCACCCCTCCACTTT. It specifies CASSLGTGNNSPLHF.

V and J are TRBV27 and TRBJ2-7, with a tentative D call TRBD2 (6 bases). With 6 bases removed from V and 4 bases from J, the gap between germline ends came to 16 bases. The CDR3 is 14 amino acids. The germline CDR1 and CDR2 sequences are MNHEY and SMNVEV (reference sequence). The CDR3 region is CASSSIRGFYEQYF. The CDR3 DNA reads TGTGCCAGCAGCTCCATCCGGGGGTTTTACGAGCAGTACTTC.

This sequence joins TRBV11-2 and TRBJ1-1; D unclear. Trimming removed 2 bases at V and 3 bases at J, with 10 bases between. The CDR3 sequence is 14 residues long. Per germline, CDR1 SGHAT and CDR2 FQNNGV. Written as DNA, the CDR3 is TGTGCCAGCAGCTTAAGGGAGAGTTACACTGAAGCTTTCTTT. Its protein is CASSLRESYTEAFF.

The chain has TRBV5-1 and TRBJ2-3, with TRBD1 matching 9 bases. The CDR3 totals 14 residues. CDR1 is SGHRS, CDR2 YFSETQ, per germline. After removal of 2 bases from V and 5 bases from J, the junction contained 3 bases not matched to a gene. CDR3 region: CASSLPGQGDTQYF. In DNA form, the CDR3 reads TGCGCCAGCAGCTTACCGGGACAGGGAGATACGCAGTATTTT.

V is TRBV18 and J is TRBJ1-4, with 8 bases matching TRBD1. The CDR3 length is 13 residues. V dropped 10 bases and J dropped 8; count of bases not matched to a gene: 9. Germline values: CDR1 KGHSH, CDR2 LQKENI. Here the CDR3 reads CATRGQGEEKLFF. The CDR3 bases are TGTGCCACCCGCGGACAGGGTGAAGAAAAACTGTTTTTT.

The chain recombines TRBV5-1 with TRBJ1-2, with 9 bases that match TRBD1. The CDR3 covers 14 residues. V was clipped by 6 bases and J by 3 bases; unmatched bases: 6. Germline-derived CDR1 and CDR2 are SGHRS and YFSETQ. DNA of the CDR3: TGCGCCAGCACCAGGACAGGGGCGGACTATGGCTACACCTTC. Its protein product is CASTRTGADYGYTF.

The chain combines TRBV6-5 with TRBJ2-3; TRBD2 matches at 7 bases. Germline lookup yields CDR1 MNHEY and CDR2 SVGAGI. The CDR3 runs 15 residues. J gave up 0 bases and V 4 bases, and 4 bases lay outside the gene matches. Written as DNA, the CDR3 is TGTGCCAGCAGTTCGACGGGACTAAGCACAGATACGCAGTATTTT. This codes for CASSSTGLSTDTQYF.

The rearrangement uses TRBV28 and TRBJ1-1; D not certain. V was pared by 7 bases and J by 0 bases, with 6 bases between. The CDR3 spans 12 residues. CDR1 and CDR2 from the germline V gene are MDHEN and SYDVKM. CDR3 nucleotide sequence: TGTGCCAGCACTTCAGTGAACACTGAAGCTTTCTTT. Its translation is CASTSVNTEAFF. Using reference TRBV28 and TRBJ1-1 for the parts outside the CDR3, the full variable domain is DVKVTQSSRYLVKRTGEKVFLECVQDMDHENMFWYRQDPGLGLRLIYFSYDVKMKEKGDIPEGYSVSREKKERFSLILESASTNQTSMYLCASTSVNTEAFFGQGTRLTVV.

The V gene is TRBV5-1, the J gene TRBJ2-4; 7 bases are a match to TRBD1. The germline CDR1 and CDR2 sequences are SGHRS and YFSETQ. Trimming at V came to 4 bases and at J to 1 base, leaving 8 bases not matched to a gene. The CDR3 is made up of 16 amino acids. The CDR3 DNA is TGCGCCAGCAGCCTCGACCCACAGGGGGCCAAAAACATTCAGTACTTC. Its translation: CASSLDPQGAKNIQYF. Based on the CDR3 plus reference TRBV5-1 and TRBJ2-4, the full variable domain is KAGVTQTPRYLIKTRGQQVTLSCSPISGHRSVSWYQQTPGQGLQFLFEYFSETQRNKGNFPGRFSGRQFSNSRSEMNVSTLELGDSALYLCASSLDPQGAKNIQYFGAGTRLSVL.

The sample holds one count of this clone. The V and J genes are TRBV5-1 and TRBJ1-1, with TRBD1 matching over 7 bases. From germline, CDR1 is SGHRS and CDR2 YFSETQ. CDR3 length: 16 amino acids. After removal of 4 bases from V and 3 bases from J, the junction contained 12 bases not matched to a gene. The chain's CDR3 is CASSPTETGKYTEAFF. The CDR3 bases are TGCGCCAGCAGCCCCACCGAGACAGGGAAGTACACTGAAGCTTTCTTT. Variable domain in full (rest from reference TRBV5-1 and TRBJ1-1): KAGVTQTPRYLIKTRGQQVTLSCSPISGHRSVSWYQQTPGQGLQFLFEYFSETQRNKGNFPGRFSGRQFSNSRSEMNVSTLELGDSALYLCASSPTETGKYTEAFFGQGTRLTVV.